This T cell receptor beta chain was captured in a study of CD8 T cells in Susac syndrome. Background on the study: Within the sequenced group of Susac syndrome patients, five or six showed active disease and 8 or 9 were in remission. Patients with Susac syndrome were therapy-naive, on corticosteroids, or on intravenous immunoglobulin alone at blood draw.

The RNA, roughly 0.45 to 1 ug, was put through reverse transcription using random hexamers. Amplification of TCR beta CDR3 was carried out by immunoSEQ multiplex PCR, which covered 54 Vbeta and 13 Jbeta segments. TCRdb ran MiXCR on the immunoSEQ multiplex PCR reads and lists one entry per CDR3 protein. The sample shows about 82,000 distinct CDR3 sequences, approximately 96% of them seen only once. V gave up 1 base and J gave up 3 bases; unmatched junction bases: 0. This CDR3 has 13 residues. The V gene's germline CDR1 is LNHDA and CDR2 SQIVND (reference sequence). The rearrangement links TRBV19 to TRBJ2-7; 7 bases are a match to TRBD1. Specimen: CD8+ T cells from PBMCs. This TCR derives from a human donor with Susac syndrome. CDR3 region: CASSIGQGYEQYF. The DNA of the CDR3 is TGTGCCAGTAGTATAGGACAGGGCTACGAGCAGTACTTC. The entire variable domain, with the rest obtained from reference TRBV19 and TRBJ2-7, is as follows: DGGITQSPKYLFRKEGQNVTLSCEQNLNHDAMYWYRQDPGQGLRLIYYSQIVNDFQKGDIAEGYSVSREKKESFPLTVTSAQKNPTAFYLCASSIGQGYEQYFGPGTRLTVT.